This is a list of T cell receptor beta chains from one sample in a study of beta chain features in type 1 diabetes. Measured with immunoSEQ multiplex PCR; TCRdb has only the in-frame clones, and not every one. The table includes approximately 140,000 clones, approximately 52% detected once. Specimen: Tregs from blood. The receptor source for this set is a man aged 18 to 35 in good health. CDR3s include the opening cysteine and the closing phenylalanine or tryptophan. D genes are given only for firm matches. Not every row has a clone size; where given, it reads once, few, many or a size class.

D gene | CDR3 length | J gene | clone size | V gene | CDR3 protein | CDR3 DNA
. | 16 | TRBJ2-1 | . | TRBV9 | CASSVAVGASYNEQFF | TGTGCCAGCAGCGTAGCCGTGGGGGCCTCCTACAATGAGCAGTTCTTC
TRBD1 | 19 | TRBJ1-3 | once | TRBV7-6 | CASSSQTGGLGFSGNTIYF | TGTGCCAGCAGCTCCCAGACAGGGGGCCTCGGCTTCTCTGGAAACACCATATATTTT
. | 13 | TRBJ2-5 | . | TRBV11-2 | CASSDSRFGTQYF | TGTGCCAGCAGCGACTCGAGATTTGGTACCCAGTACTTC
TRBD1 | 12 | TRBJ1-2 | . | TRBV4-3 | CASSAGGRGYTF | TGCGCCAGCAGCGCAGGGGGTCGTGGCTACACCTTC
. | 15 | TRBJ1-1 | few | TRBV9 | CASSVDAGVRTEAFF | TGTGCCAGCAGCGTAGACGCAGGGGTTCGCACTGAAGCTTTCTTT
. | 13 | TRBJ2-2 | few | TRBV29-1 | CSVGQMNTGELFF | TGCAGCGTTGGACAGATGAACACCGGGGAGCTGTTTTTT
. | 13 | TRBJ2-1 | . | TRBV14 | CASSQGAGGKQFF | TGTGCCAGCAGCCAAGGTGCTGGGGGGAAGCAGTTCTTC
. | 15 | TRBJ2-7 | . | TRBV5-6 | CASSPVGDIAYEQYF | TGTGCCAGCAGCCCAGTAGGGGACATAGCCTACGAGCAGTACTTC
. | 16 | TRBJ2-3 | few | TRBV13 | CASSAYRDWPTDTQYF | TGTGCCAGCAGCGCATACCGGGACTGGCCCACAGATACGCAGTATTTT
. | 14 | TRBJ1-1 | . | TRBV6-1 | CASSDRALNTEAFF | TGTGCCAGCAGTGACAGAGCGTTGAACACTGAAGCTTTCTTT
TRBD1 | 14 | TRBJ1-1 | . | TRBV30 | CAWTPRGRGTEAFF | TGTGCCTGGACGCCCAGGGGGCGTGGGACTGAAGCTTTCTTT
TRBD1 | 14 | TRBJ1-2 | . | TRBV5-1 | CASSGGQGNYGYTF | TGCGCCAGCAGCGGTGGACAGGGGAACTATGGCTACACCTTC
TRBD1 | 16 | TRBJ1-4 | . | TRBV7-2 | CASSFTGQVYNEKLFF | TGTGCCAGCAGCTTCACCGGACAGGTCTATAATGAAAAACTGTTTTTT
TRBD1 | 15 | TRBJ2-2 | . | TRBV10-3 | CAISEQGQGGGELFF | TGTGCCATCAGTGAGCAGGGACAGGGTGGCGGGGAGCTGTTTTTT
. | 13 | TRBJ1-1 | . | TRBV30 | CAWADRPGAEAFF | TGTGCCTGGGCCGACAGGCCAGGCGCTGAAGCTTTCTTT
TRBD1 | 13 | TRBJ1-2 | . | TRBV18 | CASSPRDSGGYTF | TGTGCCAGCTCACCCCGGGACAGCGGAGGCTACACCTTC
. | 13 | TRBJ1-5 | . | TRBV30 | CAWRGGRGQPQHF | TGTGCCTGGAGGGGGGGGAGGGGTCAGCCCCAGCATTTT
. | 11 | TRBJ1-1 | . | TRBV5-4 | CASSGGSEAFF | TGTGCCAGCAGCGGGGGCTCCGAAGCTTTCTTT
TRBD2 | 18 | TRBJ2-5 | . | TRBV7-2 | CASSSASGRRTTGETQYF | TGTGCCAGCAGCTCGGCTAGCGGGAGACGTACGACTGGGGAGACCCAGTACTTC
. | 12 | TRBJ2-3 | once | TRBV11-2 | CASGRGTDTQYF | TGTGCCAGCGGGAGAGGCACAGATACGCAGTATTTT
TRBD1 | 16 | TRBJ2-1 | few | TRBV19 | CASSPDRDRSHNEQFF | TGTGCCAGTAGTCCGGACCGGGACAGAAGCCACAATGAGCAGTTCTTC
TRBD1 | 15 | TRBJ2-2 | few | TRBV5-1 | CARGAGTANTGELFF | TGCGCCAGGGGTGCCGGGACAGCGAACACCGGGGAGCTGTTTTTT
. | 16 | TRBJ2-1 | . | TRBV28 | CASSSRGSPTYNEQFF | TGTGCCAGCAGTTCACGAGGGAGCCCGACCTACAATGAGCAGTTCTTC
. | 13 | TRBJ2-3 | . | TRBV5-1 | CASSWGGADTQYF | TGCGCCAGCAGCTGGGGGGGCGCAGATACGCAGTATTTT
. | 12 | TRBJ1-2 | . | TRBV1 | CTSARQGGGYTF | TGCACCAGCGCCCGACAGGGGGGTGGCTACACCTTC
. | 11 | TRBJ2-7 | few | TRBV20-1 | CSARQGYEQYF | TGCAGTGCTAGACAGGGTTACGAGCAGTACTTC
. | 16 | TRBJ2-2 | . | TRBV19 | CASSMLASPNTGELFF | TGTGCCAGTAGTATGCTGGCTAGCCCGAACACCGGGGAGCTGTTTTTT
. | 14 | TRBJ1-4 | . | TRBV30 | CAANRGAYNEKLLF | TGTGCGGCGAACCGGGGGGCTTATAATGAAAAACTGCTTTTT
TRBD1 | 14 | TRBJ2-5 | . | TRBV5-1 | CASSWGQGWETQYF | TGCGCCAGCAGCTGGGGACAGGGGTGGGAGACCCAGTACTTC
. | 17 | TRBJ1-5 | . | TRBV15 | CATSRPWGGGRNQPQHF | TGTGCCACCAGCAGACCATGGGGAGGAGGGCGTAATCAGCCCCAGCATTTT
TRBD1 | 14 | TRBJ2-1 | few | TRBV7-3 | CASGRQGAGNEQFF | TGTGCCAGCGGGCGACAGGGGGCCGGCAATGAGCAGTTCTTC
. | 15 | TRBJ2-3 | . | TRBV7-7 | CASSLGLADTDTQYF | TGTGCTAGCAGCTTAGGGCTAGCCGACACAGATACGCAGTATTTT
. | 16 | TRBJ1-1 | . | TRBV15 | CATSREPGHRNTEAFF | TGTGCCACCAGCAGGGAACCGGGACACAGAAACACTGAAGCTTTCTTT
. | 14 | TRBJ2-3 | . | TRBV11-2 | CASSPRPLVTTQYF | TGTGCCAGCAGCCCCCGCCCTCTAGTGACTACGCAGTATTTT
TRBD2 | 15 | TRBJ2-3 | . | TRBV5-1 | CASSWDYSNTDTQYF | TGCGCCAGCAGCTGGGACTATTCGAACACAGATACGCAGTATTTT
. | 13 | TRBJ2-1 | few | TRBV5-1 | CASSLSGNNEQFF | TGCGCCAGCAGCTTGTCGGGGAACAATGAGCAGTTCTTC
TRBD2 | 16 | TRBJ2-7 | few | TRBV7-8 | CASSQLGLAGTYEQYF | TGTGCCAGCAGCCAACTTGGACTAGCGGGAACCTACGAGCAGTACTTC